This T cell receptor beta chain was profiled in a study of cytomegalovirus exposure and HLA in healthy donors. It was with 60 Vbeta and 13 Jbeta primers that the PCR ran. The data were produced by immunoSEQ multiplex PCR, yet TCRdb's version contains in-frame clones alone and is incomplete. The table lists roughly 84,000 clones, about 77% of them singletons. Whole-study results and caveats: Specificity for CMV antigens was confirmed in vitro for a few of the CMV-associated chains. CMV serostatus was the only immune exposure information that was available. Fewer N-insertions than the approximately 700-donor mean were reportedly shown by an Asian-associated ancestry cluster in a later analysis. Being productive about 87% or about 30% of the time was typical of most TCR beta V segments in an earlier analysis.

Comments on this clone: Its target is unknown.

This clonotype was obtained from a man in his fifties or sixties in good health and CMV-seronegative. Sample: PBMCs.

The CDR3 loop reads CAISQQGPTDTQYF. The CDR3 bases are TGTGCCATCAGCCAACAGGGCCCCACAGATACGCAGTATTTT. The chain employs TRBV10-3 and TRBJ2-3; weak D call: TRBD1 (6 bases). From germline, CDR1 is ENHRY and CDR2 SYGVKD. The CDR3 contains 14 residues. V lost 6 bases and J lost 2, with 12 bases in between.